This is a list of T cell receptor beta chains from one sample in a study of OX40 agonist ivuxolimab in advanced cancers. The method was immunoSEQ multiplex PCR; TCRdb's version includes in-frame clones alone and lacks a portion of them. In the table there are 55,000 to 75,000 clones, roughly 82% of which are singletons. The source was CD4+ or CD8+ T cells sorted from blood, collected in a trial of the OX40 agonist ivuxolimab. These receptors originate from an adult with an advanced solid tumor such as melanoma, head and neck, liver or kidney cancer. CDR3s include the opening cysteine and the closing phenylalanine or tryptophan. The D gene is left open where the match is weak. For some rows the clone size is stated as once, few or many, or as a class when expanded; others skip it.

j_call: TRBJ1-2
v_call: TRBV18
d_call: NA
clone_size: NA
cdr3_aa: CASSPLRDLPYGYTF
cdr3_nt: TGTGCCAGCTCACCACTTCGGGACCTCCCCTATGGCTACACCTTC

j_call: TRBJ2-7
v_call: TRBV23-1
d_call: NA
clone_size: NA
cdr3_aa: CASSYFWDRPGEQYF
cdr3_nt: TGCGCCAGCAGTTACTTCTGGGACCGCCCGGGCGAGCAGTACTTC

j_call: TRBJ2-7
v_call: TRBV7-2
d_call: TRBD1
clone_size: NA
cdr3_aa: CASSSEGTGPYEQYF
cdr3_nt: TGTGCCAGCAGCTCCGAGGGGACAGGGCCTTACGAGCAGTACTTC

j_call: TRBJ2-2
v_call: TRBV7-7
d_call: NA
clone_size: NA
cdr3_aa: CASSRPGETGELFF
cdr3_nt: TGTGCCAGCAGCCGCCCAGGGGAAACCGGGGAGCTGTTTTTT

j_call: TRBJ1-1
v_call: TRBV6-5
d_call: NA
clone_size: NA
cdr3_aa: CASSYVWGTEAFF
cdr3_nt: TGTGCCAGCAGTTACGTGTGGGGCACTGAAGCTTTCTTT

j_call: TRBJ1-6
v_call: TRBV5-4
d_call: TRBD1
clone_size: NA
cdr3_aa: CASSRGGIDSPLHF
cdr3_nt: TGTGCCAGCAGCCGAGGGGGCATAGATTCACCCCTCCACTTT

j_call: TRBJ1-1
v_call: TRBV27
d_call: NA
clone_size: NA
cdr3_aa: CASSYGGARTEAFF
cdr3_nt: TGTGCCAGCAGTTATGGGGGGGCGAGGACTGAAGCTTTCTTT

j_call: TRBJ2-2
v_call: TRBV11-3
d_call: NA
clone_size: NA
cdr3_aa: CASSNGLGRSNTGELFF
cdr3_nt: TGTGCCAGCAGCAATGGGCTGGGGCGGTCGAACACCGGGGAGCTGTTTTTT

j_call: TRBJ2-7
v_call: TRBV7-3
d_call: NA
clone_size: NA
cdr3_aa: CASSLFPQGAEEQYF
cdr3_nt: TGTGCCAGCAGCTTATTCCCACAGGGAGCGGAAGAGCAGTACTTC

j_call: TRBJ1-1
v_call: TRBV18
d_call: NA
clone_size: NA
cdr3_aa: CASSPDLNTEAFF
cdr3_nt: TGTGCCAGCTCACCTGACCTAAACACTGAAGCTTTCTTT

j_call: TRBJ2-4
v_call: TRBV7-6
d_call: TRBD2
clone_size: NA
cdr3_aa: CASSLKVAGGGAKNIQYF
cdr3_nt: TGTGCCAGCAGCCTCAAAGTAGCGGGGGGAGGTGCCAAAAACATTCAGTACTTC

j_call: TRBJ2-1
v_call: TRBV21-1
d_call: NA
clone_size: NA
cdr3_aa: CASSKEVLRNEQFF
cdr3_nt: TGTGCCAGCAGCAAAGAGGTACTACGGAATGAGCAGTTCTTC

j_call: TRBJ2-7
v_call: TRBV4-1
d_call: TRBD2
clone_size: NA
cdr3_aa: CASSQDLAGGPYEQYF
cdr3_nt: TGCGCCAGCAGCCAAGATCTAGCGGGAGGACCCTACGAGCAGTACTTC

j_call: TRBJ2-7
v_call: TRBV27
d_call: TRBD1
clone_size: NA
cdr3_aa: CASSYRGKSYEQYF
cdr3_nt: TGTGCCAGCAGTTACAGGGGAAAATCCTACGAGCAGTACTTC

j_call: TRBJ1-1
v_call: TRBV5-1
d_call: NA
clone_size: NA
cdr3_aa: CASSFRAGNMNTEAFF
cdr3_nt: TGCGCCAGCAGCTTCCGGGCAGGGAATATGAACACTGAAGCTTTCTTT

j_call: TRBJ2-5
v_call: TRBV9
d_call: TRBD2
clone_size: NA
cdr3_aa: CASSPSGRGLETQYF
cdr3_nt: TGTGCCAGCAGCCCCAGCGGGCGGGGGTTAGAGACCCAGTACTTC

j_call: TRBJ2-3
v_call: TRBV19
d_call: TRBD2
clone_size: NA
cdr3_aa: CASSILGLEDTQYF
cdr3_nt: TGTGCCAGTAGTATACTCGGACTAGAAGATACGCAGTATTTT

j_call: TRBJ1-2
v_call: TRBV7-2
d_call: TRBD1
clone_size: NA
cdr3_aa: CASSFTGTGVYGYTF
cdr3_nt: TGTGCCAGCAGCTTTACCGGGACAGGGGTGTACGGCTACACCTTC

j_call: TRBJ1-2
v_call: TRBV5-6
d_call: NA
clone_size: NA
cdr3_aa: CASSLAGGGNGYTF
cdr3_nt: TGTGCCAGCAGCTTGGCCGGAGGGGGTAATGGCTACACCTTC

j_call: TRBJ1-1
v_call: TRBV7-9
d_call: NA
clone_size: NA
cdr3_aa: CASSPSSQGNTEAFF
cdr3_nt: TGTGCCAGCAGCCCGTCTAGCCAGGGCAACACTGAAGCTTTCTTT

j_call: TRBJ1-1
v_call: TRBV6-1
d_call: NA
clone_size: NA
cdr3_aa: CASRLWTEAFF
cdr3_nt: TGTGCCAGCAGACTGTGGACTGAAGCTTTCTTT

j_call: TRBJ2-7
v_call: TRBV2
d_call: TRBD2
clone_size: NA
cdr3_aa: CASRRDVAGAYEQYF
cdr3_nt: TGTGCCAGCAGGAGGGACGTAGCGGGGGCTTACGAGCAGTACTTC

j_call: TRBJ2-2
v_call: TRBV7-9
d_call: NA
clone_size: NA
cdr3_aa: CASSLVVGALGTGELFF
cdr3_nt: TGTGCCAGCAGCTTAGTGGTGGGGGCCCTGGGCACCGGGGAGCTGTTTTTT

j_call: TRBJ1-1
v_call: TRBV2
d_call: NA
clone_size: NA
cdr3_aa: CASSPLTVNTEAFF
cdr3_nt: TGTGCCAGCAGCCCATTGACGGTGAACACTGAAGCTTTCTTT

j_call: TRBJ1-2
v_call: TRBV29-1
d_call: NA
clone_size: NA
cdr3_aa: CSVGDRGGNGYTF
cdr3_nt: TGCAGCGTTGGGGACCGAGGGGGGAACGGCTACACCTTC

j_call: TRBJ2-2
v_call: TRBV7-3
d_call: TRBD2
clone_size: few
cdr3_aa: CASSPGLAGVTGELFF
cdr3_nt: TGTGCCAGCAGCCCGGGACTAGCGGGAGTAACCGGGGAGCTGTTTTTT

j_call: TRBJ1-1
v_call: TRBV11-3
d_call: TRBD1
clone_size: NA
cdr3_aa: CASSGQEGTEAFF
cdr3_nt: TGTGCCAGCAGTGGACAGGAGGGGACTGAAGCTTTCTTT

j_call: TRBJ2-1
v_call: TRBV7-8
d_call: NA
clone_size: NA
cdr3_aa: CASSLPRRFSSYNEQFF
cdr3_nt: TGTGCCAGCAGCCTACCACGGCGTTTTAGCTCCTACAATGAGCAGTTCTTC

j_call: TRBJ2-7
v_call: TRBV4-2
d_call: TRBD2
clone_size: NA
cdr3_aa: CASSQGRLAGEVEQYF
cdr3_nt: TGTGCCAGCAGCCAAGGGAGACTAGCGGGAGAGGTCGAGCAGTACTTC

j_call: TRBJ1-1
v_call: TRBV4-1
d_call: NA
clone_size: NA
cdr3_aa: CASSQDFRGTEAFF
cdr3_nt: TGCGCCAGCAGCCAAGATTTCAGGGGCACTGAAGCTTTCTTT

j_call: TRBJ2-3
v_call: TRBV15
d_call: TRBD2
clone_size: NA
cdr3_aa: CATSRSGRSTDTQYF
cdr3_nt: TGTGCCACCAGCAGGAGCGGGAGAAGCACAGATACGCAGTATTTT

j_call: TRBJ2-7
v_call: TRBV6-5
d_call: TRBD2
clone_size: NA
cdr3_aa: CASRVSGLGESEQYF
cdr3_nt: TGTGCCAGCAGGGTATCGGGACTAGGGGAGAGCGAGCAGTACTTC

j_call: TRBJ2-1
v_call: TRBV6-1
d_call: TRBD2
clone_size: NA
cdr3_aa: CASSVLAGAYNEQFF
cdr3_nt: TGTGCCAGCAGTGTACTAGCGGGAGCCTACAATGAGCAGTTCTTC

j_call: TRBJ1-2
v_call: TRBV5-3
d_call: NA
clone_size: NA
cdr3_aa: CARSFPRSNYGYTF
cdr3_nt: TGTGCCAGAAGCTTTCCACGTTCTAACTATGGCTACACCTTC

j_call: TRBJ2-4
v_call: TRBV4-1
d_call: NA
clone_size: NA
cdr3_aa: CASSQDLGIQYF
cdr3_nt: TGCGCCAGCAGCCAAGATTTGGGCATTCAGTACTTC

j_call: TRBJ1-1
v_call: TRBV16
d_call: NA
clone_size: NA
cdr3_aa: CASSQGVNTEAFF
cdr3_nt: TGTGCCAGCAGCCAAGGGGTGAACACTGAAGCTTTCTTT

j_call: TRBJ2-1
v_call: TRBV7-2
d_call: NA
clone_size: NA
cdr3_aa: CASSMGIGFYNEQFF
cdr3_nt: TGTGCCAGCAGCATGGGCATAGGTTTTTACAATGAGCAGTTCTTC

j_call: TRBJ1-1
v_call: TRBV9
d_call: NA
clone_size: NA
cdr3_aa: CASSATVMNTEAFF
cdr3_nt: TGTGCCAGCAGCGCGACGGTAATGAACACTGAAGCTTTCTTT

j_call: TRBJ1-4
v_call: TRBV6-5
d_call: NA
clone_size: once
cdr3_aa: CASSYSRIKNEKLFF
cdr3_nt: TGTGCCAGCAGTTACTCGCGGATCAAGAATGAAAAACTGTTTTTT

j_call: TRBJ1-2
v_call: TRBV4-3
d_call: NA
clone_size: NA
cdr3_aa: CASSQDGRGLYGYTF
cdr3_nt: TGCGCCAGCAGCCAAGATGGAAGGGGCCTCTATGGCTACACCTTC

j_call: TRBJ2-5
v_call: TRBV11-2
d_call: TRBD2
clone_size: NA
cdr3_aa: CASSLEASGVVETQYF
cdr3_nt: TGTGCCAGCAGCTTAGAGGCTAGCGGGGTAGTAGAGACCCAGTACTTC

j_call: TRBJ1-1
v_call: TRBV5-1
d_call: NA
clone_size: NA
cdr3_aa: CASSSQAMNTEAFF
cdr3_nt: TGCGCCAGCAGCTCCCAGGCAATGAACACTGAAGCTTTCTTT

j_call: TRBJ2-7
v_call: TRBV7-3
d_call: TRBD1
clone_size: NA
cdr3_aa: CASSSGQGAGEQYF
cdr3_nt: TGTGCCAGCAGTTCTGGACAGGGGGCTGGCGAGCAGTACTTC

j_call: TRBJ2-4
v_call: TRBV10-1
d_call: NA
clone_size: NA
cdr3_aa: CASSEAGSGIQYF
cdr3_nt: TGCGCCAGCAGTGAGGCAGGGAGTGGCATTCAGTACTTC

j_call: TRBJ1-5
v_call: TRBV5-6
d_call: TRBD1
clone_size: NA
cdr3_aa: CASSLGMTGWQPQHF
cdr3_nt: TGTGCCAGCAGCTTGGGCATGACAGGGTGGCAGCCCCAGCATTTT

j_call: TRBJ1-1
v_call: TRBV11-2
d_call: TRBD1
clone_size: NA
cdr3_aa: CASSLRRGIEAFF
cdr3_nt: TGTGCCAGCAGCTTACGCAGGGGGATTGAAGCTTTCTTT

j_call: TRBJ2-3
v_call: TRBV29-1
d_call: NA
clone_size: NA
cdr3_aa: CSVVHVGGSADTQYF
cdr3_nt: TGCAGCGTTGTTCACGTAGGAGGTTCGGCAGATACGCAGTATTTT

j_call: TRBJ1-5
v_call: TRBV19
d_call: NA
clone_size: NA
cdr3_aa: CASSFGEWQPQHF
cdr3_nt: TGTGCCAGTAGTTTCGGGGAATGGCAGCCCCAGCATTTT